This T cell receptor (beta chain) was obtained from a study of long-term antiretroviral therapy in people with HIV (dated 2022 in TCRdb). Looking at the study overall: The earliest samples were collected approximately a decade before the 2015 WHO recommendation for immediate ART, a period when ART was typically delayed until CD4 counts fell. A total of under 250 cryopreserved PBMC samples came from approximately 30 adults with confirmed HIV infection and were collected serially over a mean of roughly six years (range 1-12). No cross-contamination during QIAcube processing turned up in test extractions that ran a monoclonal T-cell line alongside around 32 polyclonal samples. Among the approximately 27 participants with HIV, eleven were female. This retrospective serial study examined whether starting ART and sustained HIV suppression were associated with changes in the composition and diversity of the TRB repertoire in peripheral blood. The investigation overall reported the following: Inferences about post-ART repertoire changes are limited because no data were available on ART adherence, viral resistance or therapy changes. The samples span the years 2004 to 2017, and the ART regimens used at that time may not be as effective as current regimens. Because PBMC availability was limited, only the TCR beta chain was sequenced, with no alpha chain pairing. Expanded TRB clones identified before ART initiation dominated the repertoire at all time points, although this dominance fluctuated and declined in many PLHIV after ART. ART initiation was associated with a significant increase in TRB diversity, but diversity stayed significantly below transplant donor controls even after long-term ART. Compared with controls, HIV repertoires had narrower CDR3 length ranges, and the network structure pointed to an antigen-experienced repertoire that shifted only slightly toward naive after ART. Unsorted PBMC were profiled instead of sorted CD4+ and CD8+ T cells because pre-ART samples had limited cell numbers.

CDR1 and CDR2, per the germline V gene, are SGDLS and YYNGEE. V and J are truncated by 2 bases and 2 bases respectively, leaving an intervening sequence of 8 bases. The CDR3 has 13 amino acids, counting the end cysteine and phenylalanine. Here the CDR3 DNA is all that survives: 39 bases in frame from base 1. The immunoSEQ hsTCRB v3.0 assay was used at survey level resolution for TRB variable region sequencing. The targeted TRB sequencing depth was about 40,000-50,000 T-cell genomes per sample. An Illumina MiSeq with a v3 150-cycle kit was used to sequence the pooled TRB libraries. In the authors' own workflow: Analysis of repertoires was carried out in R inside a reproducible Nextflow workflow spanning QC, data transformation and analysis. Custom analyses were implemented in LymphoSeq2, an R package for AIRR-Seq data exploration. A handful of samples yielding fewer than 5000 total TRB sequences were excluded, leaving 150 to 200 analyzed HIV repertoires. Among the 180 to 200 HIV repertoires that were kept, 59 were collected before ART initiation and over 120 were collected after ART initiation. Repertoires were downsampled to 5000 TRB nucleotide sequences, with summary statistics averaged over 100 downsampling iterations. The analysis kept only TRB sequences whose CDR3 regions were at least seven amino acids long. Diversity was assessed using a clonality score derived from Shannon entropy and using the Gini coefficient. In the repertoire networks, any two of the top 5000 CDR3 amino acid sequences were connected whenever the two sequences differed by an edit distance of one. For TRB CDR3 amino acid sequences, GLIPH2 was used to predict antigen specificity groups and MHC restriction. To flag known CMV, EBV, HIV or tissue antigen associations, CDR3 amino acid sequences were matched against VDJdb and McPAS-TCR. Pre-ART, post-ART and control groups were compared with Wilcoxon signed-rank tests and Holm-Bonferroni correction. TCRdb stores this immuneACCESS table with in-frame sequences only. Part of the clones is absent; in the studies checked, under half of the shortfall reflects unresolved V genes, and no reason is known for the rest. For V, J and clone size, that table is used; D and trimming come from the DNA. This sample has about 34,000 clones in its table, and around 75% of those were observed once. The leading ten clones occupy roughly 3.2% of the sample.

To be included, a participant needed at least one PBMC sample from before ART initiation plus at least two post-ART samples. Treatment was received in the United States of America by all participants with HIV. Before DNA extraction, cryopreserved samples containing about 1-10 million PBMC were thawed and washed. At the time of the earliest PBMC sample, participants with HIV were aged between roughly 20 and 60 years. Each participant contributed PBMC samples from 1-4 timepoints before ART initiation and 2-8 timepoints after ART initiation, with a median of 7 samples. Serial HIV viral load, CD4+ T-cell count, ART history and demographic data were obtained for every participant. Using a Qiagen kit on a QIAcube, genomic DNA was extracted from unsorted PBMC, with samples processed in batches of 12. Regarding this clone: Its target antigen remains unknown. The sample holds no much larger clone one base away, and base qualities are not on file.

The rearranged segments are TRBV9 and TRBJ2-7; the D call could be TRBD1 or TRBD2, with each sharing 5 bases. The TCR was taken from a young man with HIV. Sequences were derived from unsorted PBMCs, sampled 1.9 years after starting antiretroviral therapy. The CDR3 protein is CASSVGTAYEQYF. The nucleotides read TGTGCCAGCAGCGTGGGGACGGCCTACGAGCAGTACTTC.